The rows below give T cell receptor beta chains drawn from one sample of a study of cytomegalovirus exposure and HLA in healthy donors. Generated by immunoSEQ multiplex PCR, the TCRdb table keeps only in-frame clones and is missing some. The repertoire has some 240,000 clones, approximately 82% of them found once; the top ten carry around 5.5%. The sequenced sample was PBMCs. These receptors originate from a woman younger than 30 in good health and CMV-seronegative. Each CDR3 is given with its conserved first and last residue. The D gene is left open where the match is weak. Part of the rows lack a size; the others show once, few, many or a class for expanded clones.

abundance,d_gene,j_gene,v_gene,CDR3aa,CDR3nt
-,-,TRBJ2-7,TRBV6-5,CASRYSRDTGYEQYF,TGTGCCAGCAGGTACAGCCGGGACACCGGATACGAGCAGTACTTC
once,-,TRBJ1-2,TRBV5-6,CASSLISTRYGYTF,TGTGCCAGCAGCTTGATCTCTACTCGCTATGGCTACACCTTC
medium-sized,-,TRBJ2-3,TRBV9,CASSVGGTASSDTQYF,TGTGCCAGCAGCGTAGGAGGGACCGCGAGTTCAGATACGCAGTATTTT
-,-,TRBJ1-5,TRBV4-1,CASSQEKIYQPQHF,TGCGCCAGCAGCCAAGAAAAAATCTATCAGCCCCAGCATTTT
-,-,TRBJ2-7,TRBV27,CASSLTRTYEQYF,TGTGCCAGCAGTTTAACTAGGACCTACGAGCAGTACTTC
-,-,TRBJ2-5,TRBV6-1,CASSPRRETQYF,TGTGCCAGCAGTCCTAGGCGTGAGACCCAGTACTTC
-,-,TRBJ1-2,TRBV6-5,CASSFSAVYGYTF,TGTGCCAGCAGTTTTTCTGCTGTTTATGGCTACACCTTC
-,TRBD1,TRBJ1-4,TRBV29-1,CSIGQVDEKLFF,TGCAGCATCGGACAGGTCGATGAAAAACTGTTTTTT
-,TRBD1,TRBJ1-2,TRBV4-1,CASSQPTGGSYGYTF,TGCGCCAGCAGCCAACCGACAGGGGGCAGCTATGGCTACACCTTC
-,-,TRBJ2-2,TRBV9,CASSVGAAGGGELFF,TGTGCCAGCAGCGTTGGCGCGGCTGGAGGCGGGGAGCTGTTTTTT
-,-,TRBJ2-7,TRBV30,CAWSRRMASYEQYF,TGTGCCTGGAGTCGGAGGATGGCTTCCTACGAGCAGTACTTC
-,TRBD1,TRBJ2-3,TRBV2,CASSAGTGGDTQYF,TGTGCCAGCAGCGCGGGGACAGGGGGTGATACGCAGTATTTT
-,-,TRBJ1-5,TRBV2,CASKLGQIYSNQPQHF,TGTGCCAGCAAACTCGGACAGATCTATAGCAATCAGCCCCAGCATTTT
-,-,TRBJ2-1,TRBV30,CAWSVWGIYNEQFF,TGTGCCTGGAGTGTCTGGGGCATCTACAATGAGCAGTTCTTC
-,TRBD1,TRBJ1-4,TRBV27,CASSLGTGGLGEKLFF,TGTGCCAGCAGTTTAGGGACAGGGGGATTAGGTGAAAAACTGTTTTTT
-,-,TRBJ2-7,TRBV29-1,CSVGWDTSYEQYF,TGCAGCGTTGGTTGGGACACCTCCTACGAGCAGTACTTC
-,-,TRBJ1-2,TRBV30,CAWSEGSGYTF,TGTGCCTGGAGTGAAGGATCTGGCTACACCTTC
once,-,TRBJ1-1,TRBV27,CASSLGGRTEAFF,TGTGCCAGCAGTTTAGGGGGGCGGACTGAAGCTTTCTTT
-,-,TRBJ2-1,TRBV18,CASSPPSQGAYNEQFF,TGTGCCAGCTCACCACCGTCGCAGGGCGCTTACAATGAGCAGTTCTTC
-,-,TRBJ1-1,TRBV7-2,CASSLTARTEAFF,TGTGCCAGCAGCTTAACGGCCAGGACTGAAGCTTTCTTT
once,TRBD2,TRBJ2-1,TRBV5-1,CASHRTVAGVSNEQFF,TGCGCCAGCCACCGTACCGTAGCGGGAGTGAGTAATGAGCAGTTCTTC
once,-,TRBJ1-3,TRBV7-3,CASSSGGGNTIYF,TGTGCCAGCAGCTCTGGTGGCGGAAACACCATATATTTT
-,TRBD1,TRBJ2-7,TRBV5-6,CASSLGGTVYEQYF,TGTGCCAGCAGCTTGGGAGGGACAGTATACGAGCAGTACTTC
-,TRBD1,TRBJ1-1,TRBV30,CACPGQGALRTEAFF,TGTGCCTGTCCGGGACAGGGGGCGTTAAGGACTGAAGCTTTCTTT
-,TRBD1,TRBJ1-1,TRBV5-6,CASSTGTGLVNTEAFF,TGTGCCAGCAGCACCGGGACAGGGCTGGTGAACACTGAAGCTTTCTTT
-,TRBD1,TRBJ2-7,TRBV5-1,CASSFATGTDYEQYF,TGCGCCAGCAGCTTCGCCACCGGGACAGACTACGAGCAGTACTTC
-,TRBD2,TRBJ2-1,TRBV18,CASSPEAGLTYNEQFF,TGTGCCAGCTCACCGGAAGCGGGGCTTACCTACAATGAGCAGTTCTTC
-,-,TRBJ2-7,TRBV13,CASSSPLGQTYEQYF,TGTGCCAGCAGTTCCCCATTGGGACAAACCTACGAGCAGTACTTC
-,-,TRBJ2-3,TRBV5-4,CASSFRTSGTDTQYF,TGTGCCAGCAGCTTCAGGACATCAGGCACAGATACGCAGTATTTT
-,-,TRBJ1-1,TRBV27,CATSPQVNTEAFF,TGTGCCACCTCCCCCCAGGTGAACACTGAAGCTTTCTTT
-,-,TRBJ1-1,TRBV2,CASTRGTANTEAFF,TGTGCCAGCACCAGAGGGACGGCGAACACTGAAGCTTTCTTT